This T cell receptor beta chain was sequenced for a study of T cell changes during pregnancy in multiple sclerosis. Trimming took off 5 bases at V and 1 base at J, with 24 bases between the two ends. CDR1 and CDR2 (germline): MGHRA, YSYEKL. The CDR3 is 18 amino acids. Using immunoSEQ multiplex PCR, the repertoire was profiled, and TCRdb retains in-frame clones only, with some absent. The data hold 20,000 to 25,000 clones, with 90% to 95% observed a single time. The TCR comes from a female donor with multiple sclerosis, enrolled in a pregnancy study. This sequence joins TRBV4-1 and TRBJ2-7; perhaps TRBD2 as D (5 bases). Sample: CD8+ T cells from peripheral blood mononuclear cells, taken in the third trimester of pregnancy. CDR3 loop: CASSTNLGSEALSYEQYF. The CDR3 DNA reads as TGCGCCAGCAGCACTAACCTAGGGAGCGAGGCGTTATCCTACGAGCAGTACTTC.